The 3 T cell receptor beta chains given below trace back to one sample, sequenced in a study of T cells in tumors after PD-1 blockade. The time point denotes: first of two post-therapy site-matched biopsies 2 to 3 months apart. Data came from immunoSEQ multiplex PCR; TCRdb stores just in-frame clones and leaves some out. This table holds approximately 2,500 clones, 70% to 80% found once. The sample was tumor tissue, taken after anti-PD-1 treatment. These receptors were taken from a human donor with basal cell carcinoma.

The J gene is TRBJ2-7, the V gene TRBV19; D uncertain. V lost 4 bases and J lost 0, with 13 bases in between. CDR3 length: 15 residues. CDR1 is LNHDA, CDR2 SQIVND, per germline (reference sequence). The CDR3 DNA follows: TGTGCCAGTAGTAAGGACGGATCCTTCTCCTACGAGCAGTACTTC. It yields the protein CASSKDGSFSYEQYF. Looking up the rest from reference TRBV19 and TRBJ2-7 gives the full variable domain: DGGITQSPKYLFRKEGQNVTLSCEQNLNHDAMYWYRQDPGQGLRLIYYSQIVNDFQKGDIAEGYSVSREKKESFPLTVTSAQKNPTAFYLCASSKDGSFSYEQYFGPGTRLTVT.

This chain connects TRBV5-1 to TRBJ1-4; TRBD1 might be the D (6 bases). The V end lost 5 bases, the J end lost 6 bases, and 11 bases lay between the germline ends. Germline V lookup: CDR1 SGHRS, CDR2 YFSETQ. The CDR3 covers 13 residues. The CDR3 DNA is TGCGCCAGCAGGGAACAGGGCGATGAAAAACTGTTTTTT. This translates into CASREQGDEKLFF.

The chain uses TRBV11-3 and TRBJ2-1; 9 bases align to TRBD2. This CDR3 has 14 amino acids. Germline V gene sequence: CDR1 SGHNT, CDR2 YENEEA. With 5 bases clipped from V and 6 bases from J, the junction kept 5 bases outside the gene matches. The chain's CDR3 is CASSPIAGANEQFF. The CDR3 DNA sequence: TGTGCCAGCAGCCCCATAGCGGGGGCCAATGAGCAGTTCTTC.